These 2 T cell receptor beta chains came from one sample sequenced in a study of PD-1 blockade in classical Hodgkin lymphoma. Time point of the sample: cycle 4 day 1 (C4D1), after 6 weeks of nivolumab. Relapses following autologous stem cell transplantation were seen in all patients, with brentuximab vedotin exposure varying. Some clones are missing from TCRdb's copy, which holds only in-frame ones; the method was immunoSEQ multiplex PCR. The sample records just over 20,000 clones, about 68% being singletons. Sample: peripheral blood mononuclear cells (PBMCs), taken before the fourth cycle of nivolumab. These receptors were obtained from a human donor with classical Hodgkin lymphoma.

The rearrangement joins TRBV7-9 to TRBJ2-1, with D possibly TRBD2 on 5 matching bases. The V and J ends lost 2 bases and 7 bases respectively, with 18 bases between them. The germline V gene encodes CDR1 SEHNR and CDR2 FQNEAQ (reference sequence). The CDR3 sequence is 16 residues long. This CDR3 is CASSLWAAWRLNEQFF. For the CDR3, the DNA is TGTGCCAGCAGCTTATGGGCAGCTTGGAGGTTGAATGAGCAGTTCTTC.

This chain joins TRBV6-1 and TRBJ2-5; 16 bases are shared with TRBD2. Trimming cost V 4 bases and J 5 bases; bases outside gene matches: 4. CDR1 is MNHNS and CDR2 is SASEGT in the germline V gene. This CDR3 has 16 amino acids. The CDR3 reads CASSGGLAGGWETQYF. CDR3 nucleotide sequence: TGTGCCAGCAGTGGGGGACTAGCGGGAGGGTGGGAGACCCAGTACTTC.